The 30 T cell receptor beta chains given below trace back to one sample, sequenced in a study of T cell responses to AZD1222 COVID-19 vaccine. The data were produced by immunoSEQ multiplex PCR, yet TCRdb's version contains in-frame clones alone and is incomplete. This sample yields roughly 65,000 clones, of which around nine tenths are seen a single time; about 8% belongs to the top ten. The source material was peripheral blood, sampled on day 0 of AZD1222 vaccination. These receptors were taken from an adult in good health.

This chain connects TRBV24-1 to TRBJ2-7; TRBD1 agrees at 7 bases. Trimming removed 9 bases from V and 3 bases from J; junction bases left unmatched: 19. The CDR3 sequence is 17 residues long. Germline V gene data show CDR1 as KGHDR and CDR2 as SFDVKD. This CDR3 reads CATDSAVRGQRDYEQYF. The CDR3 DNA is TGTGCCACCGATAGCGCCGTGAGGGGACAGAGAGACTACGAGCAGTACTTC.

V gene TRBV19 combines with J gene TRBJ2-6; 10 positions match TRBD1. The CDR3 has 17 residues. V trimming: 7 bases; J trimming: 4 bases; junction bases outside the gene matches: 10. The V gene's germline CDR1 is LNHDA and CDR2 SQIVND (reference sequence). For the CDR3, the DNA is TGTGCCAGTAACCCGGGACAGGGGTACTCCGGGGCCAACGTCCTGACTTTC. It translates to CASNPGQGYSGANVLTF. Full variable domain (outside the CDR3, taken from reference TRBV19 and TRBJ2-6): DGGITQSPKYLFRKEGQNVTLSCEQNLNHDAMYWYRQDPGQGLRLIYYSQIVNDFQKGDIAEGYSVSREKKESFPLTVTSAQKNPTAFYLCASNPGQGYSGANVLTFGAGSRLTVL.

The rearrangement joins TRBV30 to TRBJ1-6; 9 positions agree with TRBD1. The CDR3 totals 13 residues. With V trimmed by 6 bases and J by 13 bases, 10 bases remained unmatched. CDR1 is GTSNPN, CDR2 SVGIG, per germline (reference sequence). The CDR3 nucleotides are TGTGCCTGTCCTACAGGGGGCGGAGATCCCCTCCACTTT. It encodes CACPTGGGDPLHF.

The chain employs TRBV19 and TRBJ1-6, with D possibly matching TRBD1 (5 bases). This CDR3 is built from 17 residues. V was clipped by 8 bases and J by 0 bases, with 17 bases between them. Germline lookup yields CDR1 LNHDA and CDR2 SQIVND (reference sequence). The CDR3 region has the DNA TGTGCCAGTTCTAATCCGGGACCGAGCTCCTATAATTCACCCCTCCACTTT. This sequence encodes CASSNPGPSSYNSPLHF. Together with reference TRBV19 and TRBJ1-6, the CDR3 gives the full variable domain: DGGITQSPKYLFRKEGQNVTLSCEQNLNHDAMYWYRQDPGQGLRLIYYSQIVNDFQKGDIAEGYSVSREKKESFPLTVTSAQKNPTAFYLCASSNPGPSSYNSPLHFGNGTRLTVT.

This chain joins TRBV29-1 and TRBJ1-5, with 10 positions matching TRBD1. The CDR3 length is 14 residues. Unmatched junction bases numbered 8, after V lost 6 bases and J lost 6 bases. CDR1 and CDR2 (germline): SQVTM, ANQGSEA. CDR3 bases: TGCAGCGTATCCGGGACAGGGGATGGTCAGCCCCAGCATTTT. This sequence encodes CSVSGTGDGQPQHF.

This clone was seen more than once but under ten times. The CDR3 protein is CASSGEQGYEQFF. CDR3 coding DNA: TGTGCCAGCAGTGGGGAACAGGGCTATGAGCAGTTCTTC. V usage is TRBV2 and J usage is TRBJ2-1; maybe TRBD1 (6 bases). This CDR3 contains 13 residues. V shed 4 bases and J shed 8 bases, with 12 bases lying between them. Germline V lookup: CDR1 SNHLY, CDR2 FYNNEI.

The sample holds one count of this clone. The chain uses TRBV5-1 and TRBJ1-5; TRBD1 matches at 7 bases. The germline V gene has CDR1 SGHRS and CDR2 YFSETQ. The CDR3 runs to 15 residues. With 4 bases clipped from V and 6 bases from J, the junction kept 10 bases outside the gene matches. Written as DNA, the CDR3 is TGCGCCAGCAGCCTAGGGGGCAGGGCCAGTCAGCCCCAGCATTTT. Translated, it gives CASSLGGRASQPQHF.

In regard to this clone: At the DNA level, this CDR3 is encoded by other sequences in the same sample as well. This chain joins TRBV5-1 and TRBJ1-1; no clear D gene. CDR1 and CDR2 (germline): SGHRS, YFSETQ. V dropped 0 bases and J dropped 1 base, with 4 bases sitting between them. The CDR3 is made up of 13 amino acids. The chain's CDR3 is CASSLGWNTEAFF. The CDR3, as DNA: TGCGCCAGCAGCTTGGGTTGGAACACTGAAGCTTTCTTT.

This clone was detected once. The V call is TRBV18, the J call TRBJ2-3; possible D gene TRBD1, 6 bases. This CDR3 spans 13 amino acids. V lost 7 bases and J lost 3, with 11 bases in between. The V gene's germline CDR1 is KGHSH and CDR2 LQKENI. The CDR3 protein is CASFRGRTDTQYF. The CDR3 region has the DNA TGTGCCAGCTTCAGGGGTAGGACAGATACGCAGTATTTT.

This chain joins TRBV28 and TRBJ1-2, with D uncertain. V was cut by 7 bases and J by 4 bases, with 13 bases left in between. CDR3 length: 13 residues. Germline V gives CDR1 MDHEN, CDR2 SYDVKM. CDR3 in DNA: TGTGCCAGCACCCCAGGCGGTTCCTATGGCTACACCTTC. It is translated as CASTPGGSYGYTF.

The gene calls are TRBV5-1 and TRBJ2-2; D not certain. Trimming took off 0 bases at V and 2 bases at J, with 8 bases between the two ends. CDR3 length equals 15 residues. Germline V CDR1 and CDR2: SGHRS, YFSETQ. CDR3 region: CASSLGAANTGELFF. The CDR3 bases are TGCGCCAGCAGCTTGGGTGCAGCTAACACCGGGGAGCTGTTTTTT.

The genes are TRBV4-3 and TRBJ2-1; D is perhaps TRBD2 (6 bases). Germline lookup yields CDR1 LGHNA and CDR2 YSLEER. V lost 1 base, J lost 0 bases, and 10 bases lay in between. The CDR3 loop spans 16 amino acids. CDR3 in DNA: TGCGCCAGCAGCCAAGGGGTCGGGAGCTCCTACAATGAGCAGTTCTTC. This encodes CASSQGVGSSYNEQFF.

This chain links TRBV5-1 with TRBJ1-1; no firm D call. CDR1 and CDR2 from the germline V gene are SGHRS and YFSETQ. The ends were cut back, 0 bases at V and 5 bases at J, with 11 bases in the middle. This CDR3 is built from 14 residues. The CDR3 is CASSLAVFRTEAFF. The CDR3 region has the DNA TGCGCCAGCAGCTTGGCGGTTTTCAGGACTGAAGCTTTCTTT.

The rearrangement links TRBV6-5 to TRBJ2-7, with TRBD2 matching over 8 bases. Germline-derived CDR1 and CDR2 are MNHEY and SVGAGI. The trim removed 9 bases at V and 4 bases at J, leaving 11 bases unmatched. The CDR3 contains 14 residues. The CDR3 region has the DNA TGTGCCAGTAAACCAGCGGGGGCGATTTACGAGCAGTACTTC. Amino acids: CASKPAGAIYEQYF.

In its sample, this clone was seen once. The V and J genes are TRBV11-1 and TRBJ1-1; TRBD1 might be the D (5 bases). Germline V gene data show CDR1 as SGHAT and CDR2 as FQDESV (reference sequence). Trimming removed 3 bases at V and 5 bases at J, with 13 bases between. The CDR3 consists of 14 residues. The CDR3 nucleotides are TGTGCCAGCAGCTTTCAGTTCGAGGGGACTGAAGCTTTCTTT. This gives the protein CASSFQFEGTEAFF.

The rearrangement links TRBV27 to TRBJ2-1, with 14 bases lining up with TRBD2. Unmatched junction bases numbered 7, after V lost 5 bases and J lost 1 base. This CDR3 is built from 18 residues. Looked up from germline, CDR1 is MNHEY and CDR2 is SMNVEV (reference sequence). The CDR3 here is CASSPGTSGSSSYNEQFF. The CDR3 region has the DNA TGTGCCAGCAGTCCCGGGACTAGCGGGAGTTCGTCCTACAATGAGCAGTTCTTC.

This sequence joins TRBV15 and TRBJ2-4; D remains ambiguous. The germline CDR1 and CDR2 sequences are LNHNV and YYDKDF (reference sequence). Trimming pared 0 bases from V and 4 bases from J, leaving 10 bases between. This CDR3 has 15 residues. Here the CDR3 DNA reads TGTGCCACCAGCAGAGATACGGACCCGAAAAACATTCAGTACTTC. Translating it yields CATSRDTDPKNIQYF.

The rearrangement uses TRBV11-1 and TRBJ2-1; unclear D gene. Germline V gives CDR1 SGHAT, CDR2 FQDESV (reference sequence). This CDR3 has 12 amino acids. With 3 bases removed from V and 8 bases from J, the gap between germline ends came to 8 bases. The CDR3 protein is CASSFERYEQFF. In nucleotides, the CDR3 is TGTGCCAGCAGCTTCGAGCGTTATGAGCAGTTCTTC.

Note on this clone: The identical CDR3 is also encoded by other nucleotide sequences in the sample. The chain uses TRBV6-4 and TRBJ1-2; 8 bases map to TRBD1. V was clipped by 2 bases and J by 4 bases; unmatched bases: 3. Germline lookup yields CDR1 MRHNA and CDR2 SNTAGT. The CDR3 contains 14 residues. The CDR3 here is CASSDGTGGYGYTF. The CDR3 DNA sequence: TGTGCCAGCAGTGACGGTACAGGGGGCTATGGCTACACCTTC.

In DNA, the CDR3 is TGCGCCAGCAGCGGACAGGGGGGTACTGAAGCTTTCTTT. This codes for CASSGQGGTEAFF. The V gene is TRBV5-1, the J gene TRBJ1-1; 10 bases match TRBD1. Trimming at V came to 4 bases and at J to 5 bases, leaving 2 bases not matched to a gene. The CDR3 spans 13 residues. Germline lookup yields CDR1 SGHRS and CDR2 YFSETQ.

J is TRBJ2-7 and V is TRBV7-2; D is ambiguous. Trimming cost V 5 bases and J 7 bases, with 12 bases left between them. CDR3 length: 12 amino acids. Germline V gene data show CDR1 as SGHTA and CDR2 as FQGNSA. CDR3 bases: TGTGCCAGCAGCCCCCCGTGGAGTGAGCAGTACTTC. As protein: CASSPPWSEQYF.

The chain uses TRBV18 and TRBJ1-1; D might be TRBD1 (6 bases). Germline CDR1 and CDR2: KGHSH and LQKENI. The germline V and J ends were trimmed by 3 bases and 4 bases, with 12 bases remaining between them. CDR3 size: 14 residues. CDR3 residues: CASSPTWTVTEAFF. The CDR3 region has the DNA TGTGCCAGCTCACCGACGTGGACAGTCACTGAAGCTTTCTTT.

This clone has a handful of counts. CDR3 protein: CASRGGKNTGELFF. CDR3 bases: TGTGCCAGCCGTGGCGGAAAGAACACCGGGGAGCTGTTTTTT. The J gene is TRBJ2-2, the V gene TRBV6-4; D gene unclear. The CDR3 has 14 amino acids. Germline CDR1 and CDR2: MRHNA and SNTAGT. V lost 8 bases and J 1 base, leaving 11 bases between the germline ends.

V and J are TRBV28 and TRBJ2-7; D may match TRBD1 or TRBD2 (5 bases each). V was trimmed by 3 bases and J by 3 bases, leaving 30 bases between them. Looked up from germline, CDR1 is MDHEN and CDR2 is SYDVKM. The CDR3 has 20 amino acids. Here the CDR3 reads CASSFKNSWTGHLVSYEQYF. CDR3 in DNA: TGTGCCAGCAGTTTTAAAAACTCCTGGACTGGACACCTAGTAAGCTACGAGCAGTACTTC.

V is TRBV27 and J is TRBJ2-2; D may be TRBD2 (5 bases). CDR3 length: 16 amino acids. Trimming took 0 bases from V and 0 from J, leaving 8 bases between them. Germline V lookup: CDR1 MNHEY, CDR2 SMNVEV (reference sequence). CDR3 region: CASSLSGAANTGELFF. Here the CDR3 DNA reads TGTGCCAGCAGTTTATCGGGAGCCGCGAACACCGGGGAGCTGTTTTTT.

The chain combines TRBV4-1 with TRBJ2-4; the match to TRBD2 covers 9 bases. Germline values: CDR1 MGHRA, CDR2 YSYEKL. The CDR3 loop spans 20 amino acids. V dropped 3 bases and J dropped 1; count of bases not matched to a gene: 16. CDR3 amino acids: CASSHRLAAYLGFAKNIQYF. In nucleotides, the CDR3 is TGCGCCAGCAGCCACCGACTAGCGGCCTACCTCGGGTTTGCCAAAAACATTCAGTACTTC.

The chain is built from TRBV6-5 and TRBJ2-3, with 9 bases that match TRBD1. The CDR3 sequence is 14 residues long. V shed 4 bases and J 5 bases; nucleotides not matched to a gene: 4. The germline CDR1 and CDR2 sequences are MNHEY and SVGAGI. The CDR3 spells CASSLQGARDTQYF. DNA of the CDR3: TGTGCCAGCAGTTTACAGGGGGCGAGAGATACGCAGTATTTT.

The rearrangement uses TRBV9 and TRBJ1-1; D possibly corresponds to TRBD1 (5 bases). CDR1 is SGDLS, CDR2 YYNGEE, per germline. The CDR3 totals 14 residues. V lost 1 base and J lost 3, with 10 bases in between. The CDR3 nucleotides are TGTGCCAGCAGCGTATCGGGGCGAGACACTGAAGCTTTCTTT. As protein: CASSVSGRDTEAFF.

The chain links TRBV19 to TRBJ2-1; 8 positions agree with TRBD2. The CDR3 has 17 amino acids. Germline V CDR1 and CDR2: LNHDA, SQIVND (reference sequence). With V trimmed by 4 bases and J by 5 bases, 13 bases remained unmatched. CDR3 nucleotides: TGTGCCAGTAGTACCATCCTGACTAGCGCACTAAACAATGAGCAGTTCTTC. Its translation: CASSTILTSALNNEQFF. Based on the CDR3 plus reference TRBV19 and TRBJ2-1, the full variable domain is DGGITQSPKYLFRKEGQNVTLSCEQNLNHDAMYWYRQDPGQGLRLIYYSQIVNDFQKGDIAEGYSVSREKKESFPLTVTSAQKNPTAFYLCASSTILTSALNNEQFFGPGTRLTVL.

The V and J genes are TRBV21-1 and TRBJ1-2. TRBV21-1 is shown as a pseudogene. The CDR3 runs to 14 residues. The CDR3 loop is CASSTPPGPSGYTF. The CDR3 DNA sequence: TGTGCCAGCAGCACCCCACCGGGTCCTTCCGGCTACACCTTC.